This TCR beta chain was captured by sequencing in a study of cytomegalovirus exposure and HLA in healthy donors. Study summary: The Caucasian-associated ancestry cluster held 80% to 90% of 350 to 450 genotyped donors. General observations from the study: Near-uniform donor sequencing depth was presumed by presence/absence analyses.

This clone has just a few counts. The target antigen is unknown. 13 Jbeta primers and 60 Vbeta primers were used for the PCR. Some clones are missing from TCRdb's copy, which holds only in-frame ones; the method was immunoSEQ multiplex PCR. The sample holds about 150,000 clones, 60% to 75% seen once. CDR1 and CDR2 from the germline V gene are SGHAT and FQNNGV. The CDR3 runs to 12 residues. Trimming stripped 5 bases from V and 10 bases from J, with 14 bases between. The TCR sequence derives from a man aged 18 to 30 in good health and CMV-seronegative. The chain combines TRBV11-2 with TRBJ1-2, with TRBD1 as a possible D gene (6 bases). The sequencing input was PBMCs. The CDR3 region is CASSANRVYYTF. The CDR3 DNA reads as TGTGCCAGCAGCGCAAACAGGGTTTACTACACCTTC.